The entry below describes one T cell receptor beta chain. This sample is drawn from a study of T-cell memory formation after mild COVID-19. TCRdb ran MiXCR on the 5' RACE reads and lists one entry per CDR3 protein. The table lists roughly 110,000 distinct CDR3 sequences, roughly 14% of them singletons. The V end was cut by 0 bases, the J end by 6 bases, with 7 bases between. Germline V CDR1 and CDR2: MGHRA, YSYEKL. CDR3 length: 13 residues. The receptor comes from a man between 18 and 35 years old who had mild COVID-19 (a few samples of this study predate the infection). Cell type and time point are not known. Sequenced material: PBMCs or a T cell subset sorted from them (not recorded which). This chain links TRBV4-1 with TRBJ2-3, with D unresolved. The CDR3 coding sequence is TGCGCCAGCAGCCAAGACTGGCTGGATACGCAGTATTTT. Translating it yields CASSQDWLDTQYF.